This T cell receptor (beta chain) was documented in a study of regulatory T cells in long-lasting Graves disease (dated by TCRdb to about 2021). With regard to the full study: To count as having persistent Graves' disease, a patient had to have received antithyroid drug treatment for over 5 years with TSH receptor autoantibodies remaining persistently positive. The study was conducted in China and was registered as a clinical trial. On average, persistent Graves' disease patients in the clinical cohort had been on antithyroid drugs for around ten years. Persistent Graves' disease patients were compared with newly diagnosed Graves' disease patients by peripheral blood TCR sequencing and RNA sequencing. A total of about 33 samples underwent TCR sequencing, from about 13 patients with persistent Graves' disease and some 20 patients with newly diagnosed Graves' disease. What the authors observed across the whole study: Persistent patients shared more public clonotypes among themselves (around 2,500) than newly diagnosed patients did (approximately 870). Sequencing and analysis were limited to the TCR beta chain. The authors acknowledged the small sample size as a limitation that may reduce accuracy. Preferential use of TRBV28, TRBJ1-2 and TRBJ2-5 was observed in persistent disease, whereas TRBV20-1 and TRBJ2-1 were favored in newly diagnosed disease. The study examined only peripheral blood because the primary lesion, thyroid tissue, could not be accessed. Compared with newly diagnosed patients, patients with persistent Graves' disease had lower TCR Shannon entropy and fewer highly expanded clones, which suggests clonal expansion.

V and J are truncated by 5 bases and 0 bases respectively, leaving an intervening sequence of 14 bases. CDR3 length: 16 amino acids, cysteine to phenylalanine. Only the CDR3 portion is preserved as DNA: 48 bases, with reading frame beginning at the first base. In the germline V gene, CDR1 corresponds to SGHVS and CDR2 to FNYEAQ. The method behind the library was multiplex PCR. The sequencer listed for this sample is Illumina HiSeq 4000. TCR beta libraries were built with iRepertoire HTBI primers and Arm-PCR amplification of CDR3 regions. Before sequencing, the PCR products went through gel purification. The authors' pipeline ran thus. Gene usage analysis of CDR3 amino acid clonotypes used the 62 TRBV and 14 to 15 TRBJ segments found across samples. Filtered high-quality paired reads were merged into contigs using COPE and FqMerger. Contigs were aligned with BLAST to IMGT TRBV, TRBD and TRBJ reference genes, and CDR3 was defined per IMGT. Any clonotype with a frequency above 0.1% was counted as a highly expanded clone. Repertoire diversity was measured by Shannon entropy, and V-J evenness by the Gini coefficient. A clonotype was considered public if more than one individual shared it. Through fastp at Q25 and MiXCR, TCRdb rebuilt clones from the public reads, retaining in-frame beta chains. Rows are combined by CDR3 protein, so each entry shows the most common genes and DNA. These V and J calls originate from TCRdb's pipeline instead of the authors' own analysis. The sample contains roughly 450,000 distinct CDR3 sequences, 22% of them found a single time. Less than 15% of the sample is held by the ten biggest clonotypes.

This clonotype was seen more than once but under ten times. The antigen it binds to is not known. No per-base quality is available; no much larger clone lies one base away. Reading the label with the study, this specimen's time point is: persistent/refractory GD, antithyroid drugs over 5 years with positive TRAb. RNA was extracted from PBMCs in TRIzol for both TCR sequencing and RNA sequencing. The diagnosis of Graves' disease was made according to American Thyroid Association guidelines. Patients were recruited from an endocrinology department in Xi'an, China. From each patient, about 9.7 milliliters of peripheral blood was collected into an EDTA anticoagulant tube. Ficoll Paque Plus density gradient separation was used to isolate PBMCs, and no additional T cell sorting was done. An Agilent 2100 Bioanalyzer and agarose gel were used to assess RNA quality, and a NanoDrop 2000 was used to measure RNA concentration.

The rearrangement joined TRBV7-6 to TRBJ1-3; confidence is insufficient to name the D gene. The clonotype was recovered from a female donor with Graves disease. Material: peripheral blood mononuclear cells (PBMCs), obtained when the disease was refractory, from a patient treated with antithyroid drugs. CDR3 protein: CASSLGPAVSGNTIYF. In nucleotides, the sequence is TGTGCCAGCAGCCTGGGCCCCGCCGTCTCTGGAAACACCATATATTTT. This CDR3, with the reference TRBV7-6 and TRBJ1-3 proteins standing in past its ends, gives the full variable domain GAGVSQSPRYKVTKRGQDVALRCDPISGHVSLYWYRQALGQGPEFLTYFNYEAQQDKSGLPNDRFSAERPEGSISTLTIQRTEQRDSAMYRCASSLGPAVSGNTIYFGEGSWLTVV.